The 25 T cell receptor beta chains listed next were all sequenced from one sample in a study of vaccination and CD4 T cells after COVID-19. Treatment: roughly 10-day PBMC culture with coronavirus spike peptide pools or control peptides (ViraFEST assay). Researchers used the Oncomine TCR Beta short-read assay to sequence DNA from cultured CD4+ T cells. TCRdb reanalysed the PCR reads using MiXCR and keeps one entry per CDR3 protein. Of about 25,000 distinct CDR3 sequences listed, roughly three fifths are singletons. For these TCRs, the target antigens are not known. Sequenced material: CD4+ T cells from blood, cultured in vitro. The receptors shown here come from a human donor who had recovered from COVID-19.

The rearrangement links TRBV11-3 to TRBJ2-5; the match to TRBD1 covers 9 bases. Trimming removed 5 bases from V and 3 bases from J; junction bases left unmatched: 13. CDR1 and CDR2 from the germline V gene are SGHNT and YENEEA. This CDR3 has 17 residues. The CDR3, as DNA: TGTGCCAGCAGCCCCCGGGACAGGGTTTCGGAGGAAGAGACCCAGTACTTC. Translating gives CASSPRDRVSEEETQYF.

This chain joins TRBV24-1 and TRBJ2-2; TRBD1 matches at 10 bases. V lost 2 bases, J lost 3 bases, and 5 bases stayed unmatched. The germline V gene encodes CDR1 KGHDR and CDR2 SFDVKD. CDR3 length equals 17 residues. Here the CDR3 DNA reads TGTGCCACCAGTGATTCTGACAGGGGGCAGTACACCGGGGAGCTGTTTTTT. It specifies CATSDSDRGQYTGELFF.

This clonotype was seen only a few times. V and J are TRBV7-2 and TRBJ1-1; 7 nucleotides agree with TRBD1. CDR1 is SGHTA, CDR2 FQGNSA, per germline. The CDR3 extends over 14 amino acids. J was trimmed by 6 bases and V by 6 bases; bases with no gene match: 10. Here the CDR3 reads CASRPYDRASEAFF. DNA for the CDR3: TGTGCCAGCAGGCCCTACGACAGGGCTTCTGAAGCTTTCTTT.

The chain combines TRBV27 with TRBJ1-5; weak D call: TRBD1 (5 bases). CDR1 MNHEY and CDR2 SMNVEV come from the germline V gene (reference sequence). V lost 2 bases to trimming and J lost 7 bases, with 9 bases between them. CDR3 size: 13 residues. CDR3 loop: CASSLGASQPQHF. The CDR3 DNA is TGTGCCAGCAGTTTAGGGGCGTCCCAGCCCCAGCATTTT.

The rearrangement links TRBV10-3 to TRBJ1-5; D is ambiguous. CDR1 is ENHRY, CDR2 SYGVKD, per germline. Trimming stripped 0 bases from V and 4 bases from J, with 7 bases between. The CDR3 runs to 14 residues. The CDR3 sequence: CAISESIENQPQHF. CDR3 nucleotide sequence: TGTGCCATCAGTGAGTCGATCGAAAATCAGCCCCAGCATTTT.

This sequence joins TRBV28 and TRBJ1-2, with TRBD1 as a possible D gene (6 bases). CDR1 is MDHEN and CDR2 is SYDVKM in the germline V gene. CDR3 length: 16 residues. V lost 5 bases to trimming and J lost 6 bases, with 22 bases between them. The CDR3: CASSLTRTAFSDGYTF. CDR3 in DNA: TGTGCCAGCAGTCTCACCCGGACAGCCTTTAGTGATGGCTACACCTTC.

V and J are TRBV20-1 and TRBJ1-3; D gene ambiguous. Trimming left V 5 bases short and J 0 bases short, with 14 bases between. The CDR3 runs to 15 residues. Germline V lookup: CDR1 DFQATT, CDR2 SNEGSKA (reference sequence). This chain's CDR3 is CSALPLDPSGNTIYF. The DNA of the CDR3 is TGCAGTGCTCTCCCACTCGACCCCTCTGGAAACACCATATATTTT.

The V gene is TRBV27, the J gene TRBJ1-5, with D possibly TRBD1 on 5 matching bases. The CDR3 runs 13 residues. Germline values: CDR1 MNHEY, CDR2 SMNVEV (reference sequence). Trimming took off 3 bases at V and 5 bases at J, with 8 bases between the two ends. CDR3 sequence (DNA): TGTGCCAGCAGTTTCCGGGGGGATCAGCCCCAGCATTTT. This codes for CASSFRGDQPQHF.

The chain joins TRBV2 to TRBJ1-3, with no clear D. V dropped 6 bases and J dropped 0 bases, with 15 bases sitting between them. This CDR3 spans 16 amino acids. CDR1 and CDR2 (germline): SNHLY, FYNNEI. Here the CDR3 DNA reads TGTGCCAGCAGGCCTCTTCACGGAAGCTCTGGAAACACCATATATTTT. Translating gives CASRPLHGSSGNTIYF. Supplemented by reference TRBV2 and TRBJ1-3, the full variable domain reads EPEVTQTPSHQVTQMGQEVILRCVPISNHLYFYWYRQILGQKVEFLVSFYNNEISEKSEIFDDQFSVERPDGSNFTLKIRSTKLEDSAMYFCASRPLHGSSGNTIYFGEGSWLTVV.

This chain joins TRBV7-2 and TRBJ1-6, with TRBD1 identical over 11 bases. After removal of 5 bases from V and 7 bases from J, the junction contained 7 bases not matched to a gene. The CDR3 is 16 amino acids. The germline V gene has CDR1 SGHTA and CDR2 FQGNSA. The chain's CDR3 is CASSDPGTGGNSPLHF. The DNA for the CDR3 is TGTGCCAGCAGCGATCCGGGGACAGGGGGGAATTCACCCCTCCACTTT.

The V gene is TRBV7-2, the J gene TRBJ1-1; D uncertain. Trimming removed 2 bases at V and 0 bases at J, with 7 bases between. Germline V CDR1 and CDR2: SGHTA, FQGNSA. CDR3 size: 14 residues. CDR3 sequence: CASSLPFLNTEAFF. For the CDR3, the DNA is TGTGCCAGCAGCTTACCTTTCTTGAACACTGAAGCTTTCTTT.

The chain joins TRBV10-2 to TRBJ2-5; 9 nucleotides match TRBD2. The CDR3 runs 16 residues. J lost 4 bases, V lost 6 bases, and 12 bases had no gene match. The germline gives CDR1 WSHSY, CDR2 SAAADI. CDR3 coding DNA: TGCGCCAGCAGCCAGGGGGGGCTAGCGGGATCAGAGACCCAGTACTTC. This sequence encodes CASSQGGLAGSETQYF.

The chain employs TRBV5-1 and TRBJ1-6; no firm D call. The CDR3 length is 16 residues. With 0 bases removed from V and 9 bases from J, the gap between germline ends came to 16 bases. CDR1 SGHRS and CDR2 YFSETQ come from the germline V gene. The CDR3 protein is CASSLGGPYNSSPLHF. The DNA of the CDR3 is TGCGCCAGCAGCTTGGGCGGACCATATAATTCTTCACCCCTCCACTTT.

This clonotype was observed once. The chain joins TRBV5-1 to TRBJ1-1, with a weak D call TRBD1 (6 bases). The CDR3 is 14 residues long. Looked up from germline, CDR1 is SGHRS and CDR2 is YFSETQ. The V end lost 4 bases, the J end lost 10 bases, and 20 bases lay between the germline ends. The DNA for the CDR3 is TGCGCCAGCAGCCTGGGACAAGGGAGCACCGGAGCTTTCTTT. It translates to CASSLGQGSTGAFF.

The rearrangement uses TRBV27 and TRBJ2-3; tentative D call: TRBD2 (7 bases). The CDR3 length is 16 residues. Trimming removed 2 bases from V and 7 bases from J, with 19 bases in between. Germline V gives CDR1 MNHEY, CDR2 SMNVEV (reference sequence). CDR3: CASSLPSTGGGNTQYF. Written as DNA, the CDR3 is TGTGCCAGCAGTTTACCCTCGACGGGCGGGGGCAATACGCAGTATTTT.

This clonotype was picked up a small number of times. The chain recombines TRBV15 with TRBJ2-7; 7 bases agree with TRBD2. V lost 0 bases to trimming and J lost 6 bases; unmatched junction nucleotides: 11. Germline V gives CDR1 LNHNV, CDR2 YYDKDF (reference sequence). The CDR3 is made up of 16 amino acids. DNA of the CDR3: TGTGCCACCAGCAGAGATTTGGCGGGGGTTGGCGCCGAGCAGTACTTC. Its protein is CATSRDLAGVGAEQYF.

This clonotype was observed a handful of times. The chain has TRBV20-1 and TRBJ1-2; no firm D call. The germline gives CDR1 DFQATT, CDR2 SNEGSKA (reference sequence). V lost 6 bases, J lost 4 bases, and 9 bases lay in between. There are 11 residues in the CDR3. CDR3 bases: TGCAGTGCCTCTGTTAGCTATGGCTACACCTTC. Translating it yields CSASVSYGYTF.

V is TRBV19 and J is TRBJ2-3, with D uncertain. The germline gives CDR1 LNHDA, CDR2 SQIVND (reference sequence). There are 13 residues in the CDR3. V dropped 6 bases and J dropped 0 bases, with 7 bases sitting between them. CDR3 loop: CASRGDSTDTQYF. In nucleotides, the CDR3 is TGTGCCAGTAGGGGTGATAGCACAGATACGCAGTATTTT.

The CDR3 loop reads CASTRRPNEKLFF. CDR3 sequence (DNA): TGTGCCAGCACCAGGCGACCTAATGAAAAACTGTTTTTT. V gene TRBV6-1 combines with J gene TRBJ1-4; D unresolved. This CDR3 spans 13 amino acids. Deletions cut 7 bases from V and 3 bases from J, with 9 bases between. Germline-derived CDR1 and CDR2 are MNHNS and SASEGT.

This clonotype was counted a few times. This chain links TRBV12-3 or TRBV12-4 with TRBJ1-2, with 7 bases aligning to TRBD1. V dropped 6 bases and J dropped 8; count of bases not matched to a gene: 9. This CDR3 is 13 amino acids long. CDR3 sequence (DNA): TGTGCCAGCAGACGCAGACAGGGAGAAGGCTACACCTTC. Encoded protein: CASRRRQGEGYTF.

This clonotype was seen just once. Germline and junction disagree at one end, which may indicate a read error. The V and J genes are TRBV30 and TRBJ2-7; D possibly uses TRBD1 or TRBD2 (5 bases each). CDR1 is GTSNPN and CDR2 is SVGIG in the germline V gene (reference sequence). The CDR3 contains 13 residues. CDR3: CAWNSGENRKSNF. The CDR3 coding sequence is TGTGCCTGGAACAGTGGGGAGAACAGGAAGTCGAACTTC.

CDR3 sequence: CAWSFRGLTDTQYF. The CDR3 DNA is TGTGCCTGGAGTTTCCGGGGCTTGACAGATACGCAGTATTTT. The V gene is TRBV30, the J gene TRBJ2-3; D might be TRBD1 or TRBD2, each matching 5 bases. The CDR3 totals 14 residues. Germline lookup yields CDR1 GTSNPN and CDR2 SVGIG (reference sequence). Trimming took off 2 bases at V and 3 bases at J, with 12 bases between the two ends.

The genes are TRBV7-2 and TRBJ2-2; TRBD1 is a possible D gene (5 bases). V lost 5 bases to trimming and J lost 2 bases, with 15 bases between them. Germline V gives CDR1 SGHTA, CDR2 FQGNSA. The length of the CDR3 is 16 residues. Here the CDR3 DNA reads TGTGCCAGCAGCCAAAGACAGTCTGCCAACACCGGGGAGCTGTTTTTT. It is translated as CASSQRQSANTGELFF. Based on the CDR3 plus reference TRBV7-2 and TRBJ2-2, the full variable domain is GAGVSQSPSNKVTEKGKDVELRCDPISGHTALYWYRQSLGQGLEFLIYFQGNSAPDKSGLPSDRFSAERTGGSVSTLTIQRTQQEDSAVYLCASSQRQSANTGELFFGEGSRLTVL.

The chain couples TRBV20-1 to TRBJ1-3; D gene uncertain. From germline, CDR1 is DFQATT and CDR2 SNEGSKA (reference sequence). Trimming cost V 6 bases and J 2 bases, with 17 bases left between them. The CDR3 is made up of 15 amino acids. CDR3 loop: CSAIPGRDPGNTIYF. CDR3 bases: TGCAGTGCGATCCCAGGAAGGGATCCTGGAAACACCATATATTTT.

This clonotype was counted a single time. CDR3 loop: CSGYGTSSSDEQFF. CDR3 nucleotide sequence: TGCAGCGGCTACGGGACTAGTTCCTCCGATGAGCAGTTCTTC. The chain links TRBV29-1 to TRBJ2-1, with 8 bases aligning to TRBD2. V shed 7 bases and J 8 bases; nucleotides not matched to a gene: 13. Germline assignment: CDR1 SQVTM and CDR2 ANQGSEA. The CDR3 covers 14 residues.